A single sample gave rise to the 32 T cell receptor beta chains below, sequenced in a study of tumor-infiltrating lymphocytes in primary liver carcinoma. Total RNA (roughly 540 ng) served as template for TCR beta cDNA synthesis primed by a constant-region primer. Modified slightly, ARM-PCR produced TCR beta libraries over three nested multiplex PCR rounds. The two initial PCR rounds, roughly 10 cycles each, used TRBV1-TRBV30 forward and C-beta reverse primers. Using its own MiXCR run on the multiplex PCR reads, TCRdb lists one record per CDR3 protein. Of about 310,000 distinct CDR3 sequences in the sample, around three fifths are singletons; the top ten hold around 15%. Unsorted whole blood yielded blood RNA, and germline DNA was extracted as well. The sequencing sample was made of peripheral blood. These receptor sequences come from a woman in her twenties or thirties with primary liver carcinoma and hepatitis B virus infection.

Note on this clonotype: This may come from a read error, since a much larger clone is one base off. V usage is TRBV11-3 and J usage is TRBJ1-3; D unresolved. Deletions cut 4 bases from V and 5 bases from J, with 21 bases between. Looked up from germline, CDR1 is SGHNT and CDR2 is YENEEA. This CDR3 is built from 17 residues. The CDR3 nucleotides read TGTGCCAGCAGCTGCCCGGGTGGACTGGACGGGCGAAACACCATATATTTT. This sequence encodes CASSCPGGLDGRNTIYF.

Concerning this clonotype: At one boundary the junction diverges from the germline segment, which might be a read error. The V call is TRBV5-5, the J call TRBJ2-5; the D gene is possibly TRBD1 (5 bases). The germline gives CDR1 SGHKS, CDR2 YYEKEE (reference sequence). The CDR3 length is 14 residues. DNA of the CDR3: TGTGCCAACAGCTTGGAATGGGGCACAGAGACCCAGTACTTC. Protein product: CANSLEWGTETQYF.

Regarding this clonotype: A much larger clone lies one base from this, so it may be a read error. The missing conserved phenylalanine or tryptophan at the end of this CDR3 makes a read error likely. The V gene is TRBV4-1, the J gene TRBJ2-5; 8 bases line up with TRBD1. The CDR3 loop spans 15 amino acids. CDR1 is MGHRA, CDR2 YSYEKL, per germline. V trimming: 3 bases; J trimming: 4 bases; junction bases outside the gene matches: 7. The chain's CDR3 is CASSHRSGTGETQYS. The CDR3 region has the DNA TGCGCCAGCAGCCATCGGTCCGGGACAGGAGAGACCCAGTACTCC.

Worth noting for this clonotype: One base away lies a much larger clone, so this may be a sequencing read error. This rearrangement joins TRBV6-2 or TRBV6-3 to TRBJ2-1, with TRBD1 identical over 10 bases. The CDR3 runs to 16 residues. The germline V gene encodes CDR1 MNHEY and CDR2 SVGEGT. The DNA for the CDR3 is TGTGCCAGCAGGCCGACAGGGGGCCTTCTCTACAATGAGCAGTCCTTC. Amino acid sequence: CASRPTGGLLYNEQSF.

With regard to this clonotype: One end of the junction varies from germline; a read error may be responsible. The V call is TRBV11-2, the J call TRBJ1-1; D call uncertain. The CDR3 contains 12 residues. Per germline, CDR1 SGHAT and CDR2 FQNNGV. In nucleotides, the CDR3 is TGTGCCAGCTGCTTGGGTCGGGTCTGGGCTTTCTTT. Residues: CASCLGRVWAFF.

V is TRBV12-3 or TRBV12-4 and J is TRBJ2-2; D uncertain. The V end lost 5 bases, the J end lost 4 bases, and 5 bases lay between the germline ends. This CDR3 has 12 residues. In nucleotides, the CDR3 is TGTGCCAGCAGTCCAGTCACCGGGGAGCTGTTTTTT. Its protein is CASSPVTGELFF.

Comment on this clonotype: Without the conserved terminal phenylalanine or tryptophan, this CDR3 likely stems from a read error. This rearrangement joins TRBV29-1 to TRBJ2-2, with 7 bases matching TRBD2. V trimming: 5 bases; J trimming: 2 bases; junction bases outside the gene matches: 11. CDR3 size: 16 residues. Germline CDR1 reads SQVTM; CDR2 reads ANQGSEA. The CDR3 nucleotides read TGCAGCGTTAGAGTGGCGGGAGATTCTAACACCGGGGAGCTGTTTTCT. This encodes CSVRVAGDSNTGELFS.

Notes on this clonotype: An end of the junction does not agree with germline; a read error may underlie this. The genes are TRBV10-3 and TRBJ2-7; a possible D gene is TRBD2 (6 bases). The CDR3 covers 12 residues. The germline CDR1 and CDR2 sequences are ENHRY and SYGVKD. CDR3 sequence (DNA): TGTGCCATCAGTGAAACGGACTACGAGGAGTATTTC. Amino acids: CAISETDYEEYF.

The J gene is TRBJ2-1, the V gene TRBV29-1; perhaps TRBD1 as D (6 bases). V shed 7 bases and J shed 6 bases, with 10 bases lying between them. CDR3 length: 11 amino acids. Germline V gene lookup returns CDR1 SQVTM and CDR2 ANQGSEA. CDR3 in DNA: TGCAGCGCTTCCAGGGGCAATGAGCAGTTCTTC. Protein: CSASRGNEQFF.

As regards this clonotype: Since a much larger clone is just one base distant, this may be a read error. CDR3 residues: CASSRESLAAYEQYF. CDR3 nucleotides: TGTGCCAGCAGCCGAGAGAGCCTAGCGGCCTACGAGCAGTACTTC. The chain uses TRBV4-2 and TRBJ2-7, with TRBD2 matching over 7 bases. The J segment lost 2 bases and the V segment lost 4 bases, leaving 8 bases of the junction unmatched. Looked up from germline, CDR1 is LGHNA and CDR2 is YNFKEQ. This CDR3 contains 15 residues.

In the case of this clonotype: A much larger clone is a single base away; this may be a read error. It is likely a read error, because the conserved phenylalanine at the end of the CDR3 is missing. The J gene is TRBJ2-3, the V gene TRBV6-5, with 12 positions matching TRBD1. Trimming removed 5 bases from V and 6 bases from J; junction bases left unmatched: 6. This CDR3 spans 15 amino acids. Germline loops: CDR1 MNHEY, CDR2 SVGAGI. The CDR3 sequence: CASSTGTGGIDTQYL. For the CDR3, the DNA is TGTGCCAGCAGTACCGGGACAGGGGGCATCGATACGCAGTATCTT.

Concerning this clonotype itself: A junction boundary mismatches the germline segment, possibly from a read error. The rearrangement uses TRBV6-5 and TRBJ2-1, with 7 bases lining up with TRBD2. CDR1 is MNHEY, CDR2 SVGAGI, per germline. This CDR3 has 16 residues. The CDR3 DNA sequence: TGTGCCAGCAGTTACTCGGGAGGGCGTTCCTACAATGAGCAGCTCTTC. Its protein is CASSYSGGRSYNEQLF.

This clonotype was detected a few times. The CDR3 DNA follows: TGTGCCAGCACCCCAGGGGGCATGCGAACCGGGGAGCTGTTTTTT. Translating gives CASTPGGMRTGELFF. The rearrangement links TRBV28 to TRBJ2-2; 8 bases align to TRBD1. The germline V gene has CDR1 MDHEN and CDR2 SYDVKM. V gave up 7 bases and J gave up 5 bases; unmatched junction bases: 9. This CDR3 has 15 amino acids.

This chain joins TRBV11-2 and TRBJ2-3, with TRBD2 as a possible D gene (6 bases). CDR1 and CDR2 from the germline V gene are SGHAT and FQNNGV. The CDR3 contains 14 residues. DNA for the CDR3: TGTATCAGCAGCTTAGGGTCGGGGGCAGATACGCAGTATTTT. Translated: CISSLGSGADTQYF.

To note about this clonotype: This may arise from a read error, as a much more abundant clone is one base away. The J gene is TRBJ1-5, the V gene TRBV6-5, with D unresolved. This CDR3 region has 13 residues. CDR1 is MNHEY and CDR2 is SVGAGI in the germline V gene. CDR3 amino acids: CASSYAGSQPRHF. CDR3 bases: TGTGCCAGCAGTTACGCCGGATCTCAGCCCCGGCATTTT.

Notes on this clonotype: This could be a read error, since a much larger clone is one nucleotide away. The chain links TRBV6-2 or TRBV6-3 to TRBJ2-3; 14 nucleotides agree with TRBD2. Germline V CDR1 and CDR2: MNHEY, SVGEGT. The CDR3 is 14 residues long. CDR3 residues: CASRRTSGRIAQCF. The CDR3, as DNA: TGTGCCAGCAGGCGGACTAGCGGGAGGATTGCGCAGTGTTTT.

This chain uses TRBV6-5 with TRBJ2-5, with TRBD2 as a possible D gene (6 bases). This CDR3 has 14 amino acids. Germline CDR1 is MNHEY and CDR2 is SVGAGI. Between the trimmed V and J ends, which lost 7 bases and 3 bases, there was a span of 15 bases. In nucleotides, the CDR3 is TGTGCCAGCACCCCCACGGGAGTCGAAGAGACCCAGTACTTC. This translates into CASTPTGVEETQYF.

On this clonotype: A read error may explain this, as a much larger clone is one base away. This chain links TRBV29-1 with TRBJ1-1; D remains ambiguous. Germline CDR1 SQVTM, CDR2 ANQGSEA. The CDR3 contains 10 residues. The CDR3 DNA is TGCAACGTTAGAGACGCTGAAGCTTTCTTT. It is translated as CNVRDAEAFF.

This chain joins TRBV7-9 and TRBJ2-1; perhaps TRBD2 as D (5 bases). This CDR3 comprises 16 residues. Germline CDR1 reads SEHNR; CDR2 reads FQNEAQ (reference sequence). Trimming cost V 11 bases and J 7 bases, with 27 bases left between them. This CDR3 is CASLSGLEGKRNEQFF. The CDR3 DNA sequence: TGTGCCTCCCTATCCGGGCTAGAGGGAAAAAGAAATGAGCAGTTCTTC.

V and J are TRBV6-5 and TRBJ1-6; the D gene is possibly TRBD1 (5 bases). The length of the CDR3 is 18 residues. Trimming left V 2 bases short and J 4 bases short, with 18 bases between. Germline V gives CDR1 MNHEY, CDR2 SVGAGI. CDR3 sequence (DNA): TGTGCCAGCAGTTACCGAGGTGCGGGGGACCTATATAATTCACCCCTCCACTTT. Translated, it gives CASSYRGAGDLYNSPLHF.

As concerns this clonotype: A much larger clonotype is one base distant, so this may be a read error. The chain has TRBV4-2 and TRBJ2-5, with 7 positions matching TRBD2. The CDR3 spans 13 residues. CDR1 is LGHNA and CDR2 is YNFKEQ in the germline V gene. V dropped 4 bases and J dropped 10; count of bases not matched to a gene: 9. CDR3 in amino acids: CASSLRLAGIQYF. The CDR3, as DNA: TGTGCCAGCAGCCTTCGACTAGCCGGGATCCAGTACTTC.

The gene calls are TRBV4-2 and TRBJ1-1; D may be TRBD1 (6 bases). This CDR3 is built from 16 residues. Trimming took off 10 bases at V and 5 bases at J, with 26 bases between the two ends. Germline lookup yields CDR1 LGHNA and CDR2 YNFKEQ. The CDR3 coding sequence is TGTGCCATGAGCCAAGATCTCTCCAGGAGGGGGACTGAAGCTTTCTTT. Protein: CAMSQDLSRRGTEAFF.

V and J are TRBV11-2 and TRBJ2-1, with unresolved D. Trimming stripped 9 bases from V and 6 bases from J, with 24 bases between. This CDR3 region has 16 residues. In germline, CDR1 is SGHAT, CDR2 FQNNGV. The CDR3 DNA reads as TGTGCCAGTAGCCGGTGGCGGTTTGCGTGTGCCAATGAGCAGTTCTTC. It yields the protein CASSRWRFACANEQFF. Full variable domain (remainder filled in from reference TRBV11-2 and TRBJ2-1): EAGVAQSPRYKIIEKRQSVAFWCNPISGHATLYWYQQILGQGPKLLIQFQNNGVVDDSQLPKDRFSAERLKGVDSTLKIQPAKLEDSAVYLCASSRWRFACANEQFFGPGTRLTVL.

A word on this clonotype: A single base separates this from a much larger clone, so it may be a read error. J is TRBJ2-3 and V is TRBV29-1; tentative D call: TRBD1 (5 bases). Trimming removed 2 bases at V and 2 bases at J, with 14 bases between. Germline V lookup: CDR1 SQVTM, CDR2 ANQGSEA. The length of the CDR3 is 15 residues. Written as DNA, the CDR3 is TGCAGCGTTGAACCTGGTGGGGCTGACACAGATACGCAGTATTTT. It codes for CSVEPGGADTDTQYF.

As for this clonotype: Being one base from a much bigger clone, this may be a read error. This chain links TRBV29-1 with TRBJ1-5, with a weak D call TRBD1 (5 bases). V gave up 6 bases and J gave up 1 base, with 10 bases separating them. Germline V CDR1 and CDR2: SQVTM, ANQGSEA. This CDR3 region has 13 residues. The CDR3, as DNA: TGCAGCGTACCGTGGGACAGCAATCAGCCCCAGCATTTT. It yields the protein CSVPWDSNQPQHF.

Notes on this clonotype: The junction and the germline gene differ at one end; a read error may be behind it. V and J are TRBV6-5 and TRBJ1-2; D gene uncertain. The length of the CDR3 is 13 residues. Germline CDR1 and CDR2: MNHEY and SVGAGI. The chain's CDR3 is CASSRAWNYGHTF. CDR3 bases: TGTGCCAGCAGTAGGGCCTGGAATTATGGCCACACCTTC.

This rearrangement joins TRBV5-4 to TRBJ2-7; possibly TRBD1 for D (6 bases). Germline lookup yields CDR1 SGHNT and CDR2 YYREEE (reference sequence). The length of the CDR3 is 13 residues. Trimming pared 4 bases from V and 7 bases from J, leaving 15 bases between. In nucleotides, the CDR3 is TGTGCCAGCAGCGCTGACAGGTGGGGTGAGCAGTACTTC. This sequence encodes CASSADRWGEQYF.

The chain has TRBV14 and TRBJ2-5, with D possibly TRBD1 on 5 matching bases. The V and J ends lost 5 bases and 4 bases respectively, with 17 bases between them. CDR3 length equals 15 residues. Germline V lookup: CDR1 SGHDN, CDR2 FVKESK. CDR3 residues: CASSSTAQRGETQYF. For the CDR3, the DNA is TGTGCCAGCAGCTCTACAGCCCAAAGGGGAGAGACCCAGTACTTC.

This clonotype was found many times. The chain employs TRBV29-1 and TRBJ2-1, with 7 positions matching TRBD1. The CDR3 runs to 12 residues. V lost 0 bases to trimming and J lost 10 bases; unmatched junction nucleotides: 3. The V gene's germline CDR1 is SQVTM and CDR2 ANQGSEA. DNA for the CDR3: TGCAGCGTTGAAGATATGGGACAGGAGCAGTTCTTC. Translation gives CSVEDMGQEQFF.

Points on this clonotype: Just one base apart from a much larger clone, this may be a read error. The genes are TRBV29-1 and TRBJ1-2; TRBD1 aligns across 9 bases. Germline trimming cut 8 bases from V and 0 bases from J; bases unmatched to any gene: 4. The CDR3 is 13 residues long. CDR1 SQVTM and CDR2 ANQGSEA come from the germline V gene. The CDR3 nucleotides are TGCAGCACAGGGACAGGGACTAACTATGGCTACACCTTC. Its translation is CSTGTGTNYGYTF.

About this clonotype itself: One end of the junction does not line up with germline, which may come from a read error. The rearrangement links TRBV12-3 or TRBV12-4 to TRBJ2-1; D is perhaps TRBD1 or TRBD2 (5 bases each). CDR3 length: 16 amino acids. The CDR3 loop reads CASKLGDGISYYEQSF. The CDR3 region has the DNA TGTGCCAGCAAACTTGGGGACGGTATCTCCTACTATGAGCAGTCCTTC.

In the case of this clonotype: Since a much larger clone is just one base distant, this may be a read error. The rearrangement uses TRBV12-3 or TRBV12-4 and TRBJ2-3, with TRBD2 matching 8 bases. Trimming at V came to 3 bases and at J to 4 bases, leaving 6 bases not matched to a gene. CDR3 length equals 15 residues. DNA of the CDR3: TGTGCCAGCAGTTTCCCAGCGGGAGTGGCAGATACGCAGTATTTT. Its protein is CASSFPAGVADTQYF.